This TCR beta chain was retrieved from a study of shared clonotypes between healthy human individuals. The study's findings and limits: The low donor count limited represented genetic and exposure-history diversity. Clonotypes that were shared across four donors made up 4% to 6% of naive CD4 clonotypes.

Partitioning of CD4+ cells yielded a CD45RA+ naive subset and a CD45RA-negative memory subset. From germline, CDR1 is SGHTA and CDR2 FQGTGA. This CDR3 spans 15 amino acids. Generated by immunoSEQ multiplex PCR, the TCRdb table keeps only in-frame clones and is missing some. The repertoire holds about 2.4 million clones, with roughly 93% as singletons. A note on this clone: Its antigen is undetermined. One junction end disagrees with the germline gene, perhaps due to a read error.

What was sequenced was naive CD4+ T cells from PBMCs. The subset: CD45RA+ positively selected. The source of this sequence is a man between 18 and 35 years old in good health. Some clones in this sample may be carry-over from other donors' samples. This chain joins TRBV7-3 and TRBJ1-1, with a weak D call TRBD1 (6 bases). The CDR3 loop is CASSPRTETGNPTHF. In DNA form, the CDR3 reads TGTGCCAGCAGCCCTCGGACAGAAACGGGCAACCCTACTCACTTT.